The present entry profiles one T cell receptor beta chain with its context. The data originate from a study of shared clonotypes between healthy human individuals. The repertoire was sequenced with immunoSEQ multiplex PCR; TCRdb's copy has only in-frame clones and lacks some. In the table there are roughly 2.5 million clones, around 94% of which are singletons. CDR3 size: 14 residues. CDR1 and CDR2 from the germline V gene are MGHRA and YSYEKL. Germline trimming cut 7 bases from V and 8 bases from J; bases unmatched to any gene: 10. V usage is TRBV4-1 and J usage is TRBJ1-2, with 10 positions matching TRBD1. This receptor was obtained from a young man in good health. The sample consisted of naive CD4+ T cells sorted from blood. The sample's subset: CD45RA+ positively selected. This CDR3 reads CASTDVRDRGGYTF. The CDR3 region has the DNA TGCGCCAGCACCGACGTTAGGGACAGGGGAGGCTACACCTTC.